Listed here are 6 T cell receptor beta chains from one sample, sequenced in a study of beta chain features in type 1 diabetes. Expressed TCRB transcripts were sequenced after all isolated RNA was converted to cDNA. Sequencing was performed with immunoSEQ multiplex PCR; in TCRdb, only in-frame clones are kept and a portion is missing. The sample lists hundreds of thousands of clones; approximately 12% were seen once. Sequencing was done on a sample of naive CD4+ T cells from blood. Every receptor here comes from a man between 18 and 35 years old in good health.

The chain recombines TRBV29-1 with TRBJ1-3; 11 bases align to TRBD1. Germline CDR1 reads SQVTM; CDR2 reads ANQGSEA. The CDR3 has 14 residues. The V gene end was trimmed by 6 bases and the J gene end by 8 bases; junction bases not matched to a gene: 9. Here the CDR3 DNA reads TGCAGCGTCCGGACAGGGGGCAGTTTAGACACCATATATTTT. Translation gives CSVRTGGSLDTIYF. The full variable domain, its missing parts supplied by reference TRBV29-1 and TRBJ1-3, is SAVISQKPSRDICQRGTSLTIQCQVDSQVTMMFWYRQQPGQSLTLIATANQGSEATYESGFVIDKFPISRPNLTFSTLTVSNMSPEDSSIYLCSVRTGGSLDTIYFGEGSWLTVV.

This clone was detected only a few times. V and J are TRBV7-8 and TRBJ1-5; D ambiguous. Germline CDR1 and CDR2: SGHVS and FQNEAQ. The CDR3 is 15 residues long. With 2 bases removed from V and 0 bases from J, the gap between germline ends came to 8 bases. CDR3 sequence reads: CASSLRENSNQPQHF. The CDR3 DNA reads TGTGCCAGCAGCTTAAGGGAGAATAGCAATCAGCCCCAGCATTTT.

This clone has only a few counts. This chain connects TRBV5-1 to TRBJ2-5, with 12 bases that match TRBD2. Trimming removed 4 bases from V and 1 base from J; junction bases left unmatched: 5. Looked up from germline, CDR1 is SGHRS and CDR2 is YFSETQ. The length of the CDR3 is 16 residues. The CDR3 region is CASSPGLAGIQETQYF. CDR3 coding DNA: TGCGCCAGCAGCCCAGGACTAGCGGGGATCCAAGAGACCCAGTACTTC.

The CDR3 spells CASSLFLAGGPLGNEQFF. Written as DNA, the CDR3 is TGCGCCAGCAGCTTGTTCCTAGCGGGAGGGCCCTTGGGTAATGAGCAGTTCTTC. This chain links TRBV5-1 with TRBJ2-1, with 12 positions matching TRBD2. V was pared by 1 base and J by 7 bases, with 12 bases of the junction left unmatched. The germline V gene encodes CDR1 SGHRS and CDR2 YFSETQ. The CDR3 runs 18 residues.

The CDR3 sequence is CASSRTSGQETQYF. DNA for the CDR3: TGCGCCAGCAGTCGCACTAGCGGCCAAGAGACCCAGTACTTC. V usage is TRBV4-3 and J usage is TRBJ2-5, with 8 bases aligning to TRBD2. Trimming removed 6 bases from V and 1 base from J; junction bases left unmatched: 4. CDR3 length: 14 amino acids. Germline values: CDR1 LGHNA, CDR2 YSLEER.

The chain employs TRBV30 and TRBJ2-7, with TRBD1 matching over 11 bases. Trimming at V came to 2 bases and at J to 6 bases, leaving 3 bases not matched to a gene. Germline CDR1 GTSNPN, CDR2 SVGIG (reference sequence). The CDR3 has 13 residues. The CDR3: CAWSRGTGGEQYF. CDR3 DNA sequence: TGTGCCTGGAGTAGAGGGACAGGGGGCGAGCAGTACTTC.